This paragraph covers one T cell receptor beta chain sequence. The antigen is unknown. The assay used was immunoSEQ (version v3.0), run at survey level. It was 40,000-50,000 T-cell genomes per sample that sequencing targeted. Measured with immunoSEQ multiplex PCR; TCRdb has only the in-frame clones, and not every one. Of about 28,000 clones in the sample, roughly 84% were seen once. This sample is part of a study of long-term antiretroviral therapy in people with HIV. Study-level results: Repertoires looked antigen-experienced, with only a slight naive shift after ART.

Germline V gene sequence: CDR1 SGHNT, CDR2 YENEEA. The ends lost 5 bases at V and 5 bases at J; junction bases unmatched: 7. CDR3 length: 14 amino acids. This TCR was sampled from a man aged 50-59 years with HIV. The gene calls are TRBV11-3 and TRBJ2-3, with 7 bases aligning to TRBD1. The sequencing here drew on unsorted PBMCs, taken 2 years after starting antiretroviral therapy. CDR3 in DNA: TGTGCCAGCAGCCCGACAGGGTTTGGAGATACGCAGTATTTT. Protein: CASSPTGFGDTQYF.